Each of the 23 T cell receptor beta chains below was sequenced from the same sample in a study of blood T cells in healthy people across ages. PCR was performed a second time for about 6 to 12 cycles using a sample-barcoded 5' primer and a J-beta primer mix. Using its own MiXCR run on the 5' RACE reads, TCRdb lists one record per CDR3 protein. The sample lists 780,000 or so distinct CDR3 sequences, 20% to 25% occurring once. This sample also appeared in a second study, on T cells of mothers and their children.

Sequencing input: blood. Receptors were obtained from a boy between 10 and 17 years old in good health.

The chain recombines TRBV20-1 with TRBJ2-5; TRBD1 agrees at 7 bases. Judging by the DNA end, TRBJ2-7 fits better; the J call may be wrong. CDR1 and CDR2 (germline): DFQATT, SNEGSKA (reference sequence). The CDR3 sequence is 15 residues long. The CDR3 DNA is TGCAGTGCTAGAAGGACCGGGACAGCCACCTACGAGCAGTACTTC. It encodes CSARRTGTATYEQYF.

The chain carries TRBV6-2 or TRBV6-3 and TRBJ2-5; D not certain. The CDR3 totals 14 residues. Between the trimmed V and J ends, which lost 0 bases and 7 bases, there was a span of 12 bases. Germline loops: CDR1 MNHEY, CDR2 SVGEGT. In DNA, the CDR3 is TGTGCCAGCAGTTACTCGTGGGGTGTGGTGACCCAGTACTTC. Its protein product is CASSYSWGVVTQYF.

The rearrangement joins TRBV12-3 or TRBV12-4 to TRBJ2-3, with D hard to call. V was pared by 6 bases and J by 0 bases, with 16 bases between. There are 16 residues in the CDR3. This CDR3 reads CASSPGLRQSTDTQYF. CDR3 sequence (DNA): TGTGCCAGCAGCCCCGGATTGCGGCAGAGCACAGATACGCAGTATTTT.

The rearrangement joins TRBV14 to TRBJ2-3, with D uncertain. V was clipped by 1 base and J by 2 bases, with 7 bases between them. This CDR3 is 14 amino acids long. Germline CDR1 SGHDN, CDR2 FVKESK. CDR3 sequence: CASSQGRHTDTQYF. CDR3 sequence (DNA): TGTGCCAGCAGCCAAGGGAGACACACAGATACGCAGTATTTT.

V usage is TRBV4-3 and J usage is TRBJ2-7, with 10 bases fitting TRBD2. The V gene end was trimmed by 0 bases and the J gene end by 8 bases; junction bases not matched to a gene: 7. The CDR3 runs 15 residues. CDR1 LGHNA and CDR2 YSLEER come from the germline V gene. Here the CDR3 reads CASSQDSSGSFQQYF. DNA of the CDR3: TGCGCCAGCAGCCAAGACTCTAGCGGGAGTTTCCAGCAGTACTTC.

This clonotype was counted only a few times. The chain recombines TRBV11-2 with TRBJ2-7; 7 nucleotides agree with TRBD1. In germline, CDR1 is SGHAT, CDR2 FQNNGV. The CDR3 extends over 15 amino acids. The trim removed 5 bases at V and 2 bases at J, leaving 9 bases unmatched. CDR3 sequence reads: CASSETTGTAYEQYF. The CDR3 region has the DNA TGTGCCAGCAGCGAAACTACCGGGACAGCCTACGAGCAGTACTTC.

The chain carries TRBV6-2 or TRBV6-3 and TRBJ1-5; possible D gene TRBD1, 6 bases. Trimming took 1 base from V and 6 from J, leaving 10 bases between them. The CDR3 contains 14 residues. CDR1 MNHEY and CDR2 SVGEGT come from the germline V gene. This CDR3 reads CASSYFGTPQPQHF. The CDR3 coding sequence is TGTGCCAGCAGTTACTTCGGGACACCTCAGCCCCAGCATTTT.

This clonotype was found many times. The V call is TRBV28, the J call TRBJ2-5, with 9 bases aligning to TRBD1. After removal of 3 bases from V and 5 bases from J, the junction contained 7 bases not matched to a gene. CDR1 MDHEN and CDR2 SYDVKM come from the germline V gene. The CDR3 contains 15 residues. The DNA of the CDR3 is TGTGCCAGCAGTTTCAGGGGACAGGGTAGCGAGACCCAGTACTTC. Translation gives CASSFRGQGSETQYF. Drawing the rest from reference TRBV28 and TRBJ2-5, the complete variable domain is DVKVTQSSRYLVKRTGEKVFLECVQDMDHENMFWYRQDPGLGLRLIYFSYDVKMKEKGDIPEGYSVSREKKERFSLILESASTNQTSMYLCASSFRGQGSETQYFGPGTRLLVL.

The chain carries TRBV20-1 and TRBJ1-1, with D hard to call. V was cut by 3 bases and J by 3 bases, with 8 bases left in between. This CDR3 contains 12 residues. Germline V gene sequence: CDR1 DFQATT, CDR2 SNEGSKA (reference sequence). CDR3 DNA sequence: TGCAGTGCTAGTAGGTCAGACACTGAAGCTTTCTTT. It codes for CSASRSDTEAFF.

Only a few counts were recorded for this clonotype. This chain links TRBV29-1 with TRBJ2-5, with 8 bases fitting TRBD1. V lost 5 bases, J lost 14 bases, and 13 bases stayed unmatched. Germline V gene data show CDR1 as SQVTM and CDR2 as ANQGSEA. The CDR3 totals 12 residues. The CDR3 is CSVRDQGAWNYF. In DNA, the CDR3 is TGCAGCGTTCGGGACCAGGGGGCTTGGAACTACTTC.

The chain has TRBV29-1 and TRBJ2-3, with 7 bases that match TRBD1. Looked up from germline, CDR1 is SQVTM and CDR2 is ANQGSEA. J was trimmed by 2 bases and V by 7 bases; bases with no gene match: 6. The CDR3 runs 13 residues. CDR3 coding DNA: TGCAGCGCACGGGACAGCCTCACAGATACGCAGTATTTT. This sequence encodes CSARDSLTDTQYF.

This clonotype has only a few counts. The chain couples TRBV18 to TRBJ2-7, with D unclear. Trimming stripped 0 bases from V and 2 bases from J, with 11 bases between. Germline V gives CDR1 KGHSH, CDR2 LQKENI. The CDR3 has 15 amino acids. The CDR3 here is CASSPPNTAPYEQYF. CDR3 DNA: TGTGCCAGCTCACCACCGAACACGGCCCCCTACGAGCAGTACTTC.

With regard to this clonotype: A junction boundary mismatches the germline segment, possibly from a read error. The V gene is TRBV30, the J gene TRBJ2-3; 8 bases are shared with TRBD1. The CDR3 length is 13 residues. The germline V gene encodes CDR1 GTSNPN and CDR2 SVGIG (reference sequence). This CDR3 reads CAWGRGLTDPQYF. Here the CDR3 DNA reads TGTGCGTGGGGCAGGGGGCTGACAGATCCGCAGTATTTT.

The chain recombines TRBV19 with TRBJ2-5; 12 bases match TRBD1. The CDR3 has 14 amino acids. Germline values: CDR1 LNHDA, CDR2 SQIVND (reference sequence). V gave up 9 bases and J gave up 5 bases; unmatched junction bases: 7. The CDR3 nucleotides read TGTGCCAGCCGGGACAGGGGGCGTTTGGAGACCCAGTACTTC. Amino acid sequence: CASRDRGRLETQYF.

The chain employs TRBV7-9 and TRBJ2-2; 9 nucleotides agree with TRBD1. Looked up from germline, CDR1 is SEHNR and CDR2 is FQNEAQ (reference sequence). V was clipped by 2 bases and J by 5 bases; unmatched bases: 18. The CDR3 has 20 residues. The CDR3 DNA reads TGTGCCAGCAGCTTAAGAGTATTGGGACAGGGCGCCTCTGGGACCGGGGAGCTGTTTTTT. Its translation: CASSLRVLGQGASGTGELFF.

This clonotype turned up a few times. This chain's CDR3 is CASSLVGEGYEQYF. CDR3 bases: TGTGCCAGCAGCTTAGTTGGGGAAGGATACGAGCAGTACTTC. This chain links TRBV7-8 with TRBJ2-7, with D uncertain. The germline V and J ends were trimmed by 1 base and 4 bases, with 11 bases remaining between them. Looked up from germline, CDR1 is SGHVS and CDR2 is FQNEAQ. This CDR3 is 14 amino acids long.

This clonotype was observed a single time. The J gene is TRBJ2-7, the V gene TRBV30; no clear D gene. The CDR3 contains 12 residues. V lost 0 bases, J lost 3 bases, and 6 bases lay in between. CDR1 is GTSNPN and CDR2 is SVGIG in the germline V gene (reference sequence). In DNA, the CDR3 is TGTGCCTGGAGTGTGGCCAACTACGAGCAGTACTTC. Protein: CAWSVANYEQYF.

This clonotype came up a few times. The chain is built from TRBV7-6 and TRBJ1-2; D unresolved. Trimming took 3 bases from V and 1 from J, leaving 9 bases between them. CDR3 size: 14 residues. In germline, CDR1 is SGHVS, CDR2 FNYEAQ. The CDR3 loop reads CASSLSAVNYGYTF. As DNA, the CDR3 is TGTGCCAGCAGCTTGTCTGCCGTTAACTATGGCTACACCTTC.

This clonotype was observed a few times. The chain is built from TRBV28 and TRBJ2-7, with 8 bases matching TRBD2. V was pared by 6 bases and J by 7 bases, with 8 bases of the junction left unmatched. This CDR3 is built from 13 residues. CDR1 MDHEN and CDR2 SYDVKM come from the germline V gene. DNA for the CDR3: TGTGCCAGCAGATCAGCGGGAGATTATGAGCAGTACTTC. Amino acids: CASRSAGDYEQYF. Variable domain in full (rest from reference TRBV28 and TRBJ2-7): DVKVTQSSRYLVKRTGEKVFLECVQDMDHENMFWYRQDPGLGLRLIYFSYDVKMKEKGDIPEGYSVSREKKERFSLILESASTNQTSMYLCASRSAGDYEQYFGPGTRLTVT.

The chain couples TRBV28 to TRBJ2-1; TRBD2 matches at 7 bases. The junction had 5 bases not matched to a gene; V was cut back by 2 bases and J by 10 bases. This CDR3 comprises 13 residues. Germline CDR1 is MDHEN and CDR2 is SYDVKM. The CDR3 DNA reads TGTGCCAGCAGTTTAGGGGGGGTAGGGGAGCAGTTCTTC. Encoded protein: CASSLGGVGEQFF.

In the case of this clonotype: The junction shows a germline mismatch at one end, possibly a read error. The chain recombines TRBV7-2 with TRBJ2-5; D might be TRBD2 (5 bases). In germline, CDR1 is SGHTA, CDR2 FQGNSA. The CDR3 is 15 amino acids. This CDR3 reads CASSLAYTYQETQYF. In nucleotides, the CDR3 is TGTGCCAGCAGTTTAGCGTACACCTACCAAGAGACCCAGTACTTC.

There are a few counts of this clonotype. This chain joins TRBV6-5 and TRBJ2-5; D may be TRBD1 (7 bases). TRBJ2-7 matches the DNA end more closely, so the J call is doubtful. The CDR3 extends over 15 amino acids. The V gene's germline CDR1 is MNHEY and CDR2 SVGAGI. This chain's CDR3 is CASSYVQGGTYEQYF. The DNA for the CDR3 is TGTGCCAGCAGTTACGTCCAGGGGGGAACCTACGAGCAGTACTTC.

V usage is TRBV20-1 and J usage is TRBJ2-1, with TRBD2 as a possible D gene (7 bases). Trimming removed 4 bases from V and 3 bases from J, with 10 bases in between. Germline assignment: CDR1 DFQATT and CDR2 SNEGSKA (reference sequence). This CDR3 is built from 13 residues. Here the CDR3 reads CSAKGGNYNEQFF. CDR3 bases: TGCAGTGCTAAGGGGGGGAACTACAATGAGCAGTTCTTC.